This TCR beta chain was identified in a study of regulatory T cells in long-lasting Graves disease. Sequencing libraries for TCR beta were prepared with iRepertoire HTBI primers and Arm-PCR of CDR3 regions. TCRdb independently ran MiXCR on the multiplex PCR reads; one entry per CDR3 protein. This table holds 300,000 to 400,000 distinct CDR3 sequences, approximately 15% found once. Indicated time point: newly diagnosed GD, antithyroid drugs for less than 3 months. Researchers made the TCR library from RNA that was extracted from PBMCs. This clonotype has ten or more counts. Unmatched junction bases numbered 7, after V lost 7 bases and J lost 8 bases. Germline V gene data show CDR1 as MDHEN and CDR2 as SYDVKM. The CDR3 consists of 14 residues. These same data were also listed under a study on T cells in Graves' hyperthyroidism and ophthalmopathy. That report adds: Ophthalmopathy, which appeared later, was predicted by the model a median roughly 6.4 months before onset.

This specimen consisted of peripheral blood mononuclear cells (PBMCs), obtained at new diagnosis, from a patient treated with antithyroid drugs. This TCR was sampled from a man in his forties with Graves disease. The J gene is TRBJ2-1, the V gene TRBV28; 11 nucleotides line up with TRBD2. The CDR3 region is CASKGSGGEHEQFF. The DNA for the CDR3 is TGTGCCAGCAAGGGTAGCGGGGGGGAACATGAGCAGTTCTTC.